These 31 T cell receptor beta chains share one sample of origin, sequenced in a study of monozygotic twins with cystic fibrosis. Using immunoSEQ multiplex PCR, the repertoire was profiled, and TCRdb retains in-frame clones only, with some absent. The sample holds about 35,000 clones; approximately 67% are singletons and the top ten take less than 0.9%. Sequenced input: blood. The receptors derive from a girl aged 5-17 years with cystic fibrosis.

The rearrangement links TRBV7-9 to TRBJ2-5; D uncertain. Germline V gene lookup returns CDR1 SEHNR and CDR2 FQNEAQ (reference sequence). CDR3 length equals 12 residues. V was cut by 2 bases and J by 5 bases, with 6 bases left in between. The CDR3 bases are TGTGCCAGCAGCTTATCTACGGAGACCCAGTACTTC. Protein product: CASSLSTETQYF.

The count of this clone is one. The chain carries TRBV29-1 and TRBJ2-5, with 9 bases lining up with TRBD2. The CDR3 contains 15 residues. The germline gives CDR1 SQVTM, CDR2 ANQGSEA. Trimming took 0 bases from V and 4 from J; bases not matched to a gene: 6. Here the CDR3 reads CSVEDVGREGETQYF. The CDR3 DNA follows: TGCAGCGTTGAAGATGTCGGGCGGGAGGGAGAGACCCAGTACTTC.

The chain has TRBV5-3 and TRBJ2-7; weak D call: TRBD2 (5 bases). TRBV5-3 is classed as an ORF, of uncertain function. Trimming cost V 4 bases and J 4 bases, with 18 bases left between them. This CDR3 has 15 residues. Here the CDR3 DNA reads TGTGCCAGAAGCCTCGAGGGCGCCCTCGAGTACGAGCAGTACTTC. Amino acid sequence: CARSLEGALEYEQYF.

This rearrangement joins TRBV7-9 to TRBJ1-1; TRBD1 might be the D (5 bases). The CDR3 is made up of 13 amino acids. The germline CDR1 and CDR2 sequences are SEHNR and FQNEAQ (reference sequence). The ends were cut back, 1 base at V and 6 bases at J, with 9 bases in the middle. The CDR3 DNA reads TGTGCCAGCAGCTTAGATGGGGGATCTGAAGCTTTCTTT. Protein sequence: CASSLDGGSEAFF.

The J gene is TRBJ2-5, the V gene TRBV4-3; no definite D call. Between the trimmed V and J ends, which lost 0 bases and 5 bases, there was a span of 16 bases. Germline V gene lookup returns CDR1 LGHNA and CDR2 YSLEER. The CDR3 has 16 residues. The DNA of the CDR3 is TGCGCCAGCAGCCAAGACGACCGCCGGCCGACGGAGACCCAGTACTTC. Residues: CASSQDDRRPTETQYF.

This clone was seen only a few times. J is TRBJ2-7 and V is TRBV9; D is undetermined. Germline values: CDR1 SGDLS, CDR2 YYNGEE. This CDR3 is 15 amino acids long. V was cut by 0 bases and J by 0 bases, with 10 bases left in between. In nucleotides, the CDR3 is TGTGCCAGCAGCGTAGGGATTCAGAGCTCCTACGAGCAGTACTTC. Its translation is CASSVGIQSSYEQYF.

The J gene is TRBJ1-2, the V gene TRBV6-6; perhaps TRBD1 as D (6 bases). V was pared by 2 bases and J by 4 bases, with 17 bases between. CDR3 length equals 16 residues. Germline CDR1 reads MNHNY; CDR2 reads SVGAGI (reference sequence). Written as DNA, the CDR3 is TGTGCCAGCAGTTACACGCGAGGGGGGGGTCGCTATGGCTACACCTTC. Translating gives CASSYTRGGGRYGYTF.

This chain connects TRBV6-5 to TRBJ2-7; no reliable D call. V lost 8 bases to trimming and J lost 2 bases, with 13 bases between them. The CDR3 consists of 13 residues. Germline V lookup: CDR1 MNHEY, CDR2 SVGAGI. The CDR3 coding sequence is TGTGCCAGCGGGCGTGACTTAGCCTACGAGCAGTACTTC. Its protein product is CASGRDLAYEQYF.

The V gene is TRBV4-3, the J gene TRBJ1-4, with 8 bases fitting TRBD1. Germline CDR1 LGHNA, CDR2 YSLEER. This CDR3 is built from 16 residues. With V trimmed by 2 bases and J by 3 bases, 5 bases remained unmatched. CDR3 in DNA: TGCGCCAGCAGCCAATCAGGGGGCGCTTCTAATGAAAAACTGTTTTTT. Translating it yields CASSQSGGASNEKLFF.

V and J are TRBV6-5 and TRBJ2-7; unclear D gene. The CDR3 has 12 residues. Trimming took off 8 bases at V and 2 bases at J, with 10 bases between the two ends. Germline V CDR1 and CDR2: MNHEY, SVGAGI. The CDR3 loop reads CASSLDPYEQYV. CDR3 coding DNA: TGTGCCAGCTCCCTGGACCCCTACGAGCAGTACGTC.

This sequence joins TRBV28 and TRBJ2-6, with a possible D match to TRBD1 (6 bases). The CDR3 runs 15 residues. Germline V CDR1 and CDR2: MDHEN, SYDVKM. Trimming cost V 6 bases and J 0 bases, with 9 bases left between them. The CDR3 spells CASSLRGSGANVLTF. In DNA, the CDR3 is TGTGCCAGCAGCCTCAGGGGCTCTGGGGCCAACGTCCTGACTTTC.

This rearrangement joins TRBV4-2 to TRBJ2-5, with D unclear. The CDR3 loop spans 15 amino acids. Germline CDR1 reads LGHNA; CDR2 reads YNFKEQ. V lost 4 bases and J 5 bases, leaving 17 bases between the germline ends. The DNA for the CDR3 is TGTGCCAGCAGCCCGGTGGTGGGTATTGGGGAGACCCAGTACTTC. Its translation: CASSPVVGIGETQYF.

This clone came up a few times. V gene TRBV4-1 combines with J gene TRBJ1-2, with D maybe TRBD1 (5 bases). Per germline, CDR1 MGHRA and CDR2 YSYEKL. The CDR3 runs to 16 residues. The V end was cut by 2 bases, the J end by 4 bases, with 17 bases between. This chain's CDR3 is CASSQLPGLPAYGYTF. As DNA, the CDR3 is TGCGCCAGCAGCCAATTACCAGGGCTCCCTGCCTATGGCTACACCTTC.

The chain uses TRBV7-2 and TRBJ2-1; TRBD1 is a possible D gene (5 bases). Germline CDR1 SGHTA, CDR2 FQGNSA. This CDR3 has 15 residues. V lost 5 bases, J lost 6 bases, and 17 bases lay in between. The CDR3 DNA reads TGTGCCAGCAGCCCAGGGCGGTCTCGAGTCAATGAGCAGTTCTTC. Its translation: CASSPGRSRVNEQFF. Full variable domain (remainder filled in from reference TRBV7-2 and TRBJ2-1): GAGVSQSPSNKVTEKGKDVELRCDPISGHTALYWYRQSLGQGLEFLIYFQGNSAPDKSGLPSDRFSAERTGGSVSTLTIQRTQQEDSAVYLCASSPGRSRVNEQFFGPGTRLTVL.

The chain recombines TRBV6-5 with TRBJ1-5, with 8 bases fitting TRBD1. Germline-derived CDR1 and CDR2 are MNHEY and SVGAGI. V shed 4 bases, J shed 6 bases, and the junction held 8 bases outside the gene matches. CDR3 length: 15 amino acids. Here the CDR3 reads CASSSLQGVGQPQHF. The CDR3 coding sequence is TGTGCCAGCAGTTCCCTACAGGGGGTTGGTCAGCCCCAGCATTTT.

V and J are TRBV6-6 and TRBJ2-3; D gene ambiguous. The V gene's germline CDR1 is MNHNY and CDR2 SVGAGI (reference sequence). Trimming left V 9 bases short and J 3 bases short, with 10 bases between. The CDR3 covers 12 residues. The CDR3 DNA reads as TGTGCCAGTAATCTGGCGACAGATACGCAGTATTTT. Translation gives CASNLATDTQYF.

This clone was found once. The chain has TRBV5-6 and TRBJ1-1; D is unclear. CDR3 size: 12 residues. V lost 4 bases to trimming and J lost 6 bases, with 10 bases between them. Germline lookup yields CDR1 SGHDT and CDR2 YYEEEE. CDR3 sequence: CASSRNRAEAFF. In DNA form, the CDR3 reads TGTGCCAGCAGCCGGAATCGCGCTGAAGCTTTCTTT.

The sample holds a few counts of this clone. DNA of the CDR3: TGTGCCAGTAGTATAGGTAGGGCCCCCACAGATACGCAGTATTTT. Its protein is CASSIGRAPTDTQYF. V usage is TRBV19 and J usage is TRBJ2-3; no definite D call. V was clipped by 1 base and J by 2 bases, with 10 bases between them. The CDR3 length is 15 residues. Germline V gives CDR1 LNHDA, CDR2 SQIVND (reference sequence).

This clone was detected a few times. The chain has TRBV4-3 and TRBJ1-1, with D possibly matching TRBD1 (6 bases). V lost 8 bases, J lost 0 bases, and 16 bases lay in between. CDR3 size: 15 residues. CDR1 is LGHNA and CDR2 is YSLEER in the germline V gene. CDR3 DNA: TGCGCCAGCGGACCCCTGGCAGGGGTGAACACTGAAGCTTTCTTT. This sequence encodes CASGPLAGVNTEAFF.

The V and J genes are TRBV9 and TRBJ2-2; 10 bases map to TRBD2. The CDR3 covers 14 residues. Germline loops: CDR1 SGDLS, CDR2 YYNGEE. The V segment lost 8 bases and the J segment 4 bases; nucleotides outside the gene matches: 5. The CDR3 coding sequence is TGTGCCAGTTCCACTAGCGGGGTCACCGGGGAGCTGTTTTTT. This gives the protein CASSTSGVTGELFF.

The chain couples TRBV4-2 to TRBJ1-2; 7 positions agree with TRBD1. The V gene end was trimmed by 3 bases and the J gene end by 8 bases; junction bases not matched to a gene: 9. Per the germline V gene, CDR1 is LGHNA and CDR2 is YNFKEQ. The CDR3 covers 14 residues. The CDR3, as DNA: TGTGCCAGCAGCCAGCTTGACAGGGTCGACGGCTACACCTTC. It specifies CASSQLDRVDGYTF.

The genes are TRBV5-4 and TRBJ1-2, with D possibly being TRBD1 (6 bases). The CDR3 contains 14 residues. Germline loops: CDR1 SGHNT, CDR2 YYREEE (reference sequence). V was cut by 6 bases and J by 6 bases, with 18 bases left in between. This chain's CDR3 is CASTLGGSGDGYTF. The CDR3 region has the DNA TGTGCCAGCACCCTGGGGGGCTCGGGGGATGGCTACACCTTC.

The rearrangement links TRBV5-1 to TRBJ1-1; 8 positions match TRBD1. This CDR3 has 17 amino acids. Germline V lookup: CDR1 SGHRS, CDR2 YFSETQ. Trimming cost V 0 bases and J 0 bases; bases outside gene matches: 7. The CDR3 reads CASSLVDRGDLNTEAFF. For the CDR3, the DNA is TGCGCCAGCAGCTTGGTAGACAGGGGAGACCTGAACACTGAAGCTTTCTTT.

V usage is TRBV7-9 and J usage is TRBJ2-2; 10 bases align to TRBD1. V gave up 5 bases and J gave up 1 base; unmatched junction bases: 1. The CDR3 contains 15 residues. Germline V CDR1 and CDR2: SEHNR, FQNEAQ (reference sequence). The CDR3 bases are TGTGCCAGCAGCGGGACAGGGGTGAACACCGGGGAGCTGTTTTTT. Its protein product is CASSGTGVNTGELFF.

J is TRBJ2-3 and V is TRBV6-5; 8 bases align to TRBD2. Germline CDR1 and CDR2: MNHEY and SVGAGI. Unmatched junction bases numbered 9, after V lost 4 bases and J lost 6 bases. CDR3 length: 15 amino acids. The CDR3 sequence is CASSLFAGGWDTQYF. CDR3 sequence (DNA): TGTGCCAGCAGTTTATTTGCGGGAGGATGGGATACGCAGTATTTT.

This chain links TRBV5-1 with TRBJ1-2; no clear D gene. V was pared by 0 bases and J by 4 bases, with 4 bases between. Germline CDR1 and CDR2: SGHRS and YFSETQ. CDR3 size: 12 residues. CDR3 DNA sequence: TGCGCCAGCAGCTTGGACAGCTATGGCTACACCTTC. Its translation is CASSLDSYGYTF.

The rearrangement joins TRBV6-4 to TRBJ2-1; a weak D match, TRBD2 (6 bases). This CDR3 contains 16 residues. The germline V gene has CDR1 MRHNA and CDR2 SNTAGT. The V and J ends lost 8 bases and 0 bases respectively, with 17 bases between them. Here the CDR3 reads CASLPAGAFSYNEQFF. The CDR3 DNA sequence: TGTGCCAGCCTCCCAGCGGGCGCGTTCTCCTACAATGAGCAGTTCTTC.

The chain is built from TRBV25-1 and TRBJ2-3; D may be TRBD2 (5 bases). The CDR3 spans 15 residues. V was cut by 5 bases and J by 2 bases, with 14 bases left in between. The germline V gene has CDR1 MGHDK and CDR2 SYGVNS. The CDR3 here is CASSSERKYTDTQYF. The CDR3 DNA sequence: TGTGCCAGCAGTTCCGAGCGGAAATACACAGATACGCAGTATTTT. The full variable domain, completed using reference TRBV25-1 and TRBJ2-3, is EADIYQTPRYLVIGTGKKITLECSQTMGHDKMYWYQQDPGMELHLIHYSYGVNSTEKGDLSSESTVSRIRTEHFPLTLESARPSHTSQYLCASSSERKYTDTQYFGPGTRLTVL.

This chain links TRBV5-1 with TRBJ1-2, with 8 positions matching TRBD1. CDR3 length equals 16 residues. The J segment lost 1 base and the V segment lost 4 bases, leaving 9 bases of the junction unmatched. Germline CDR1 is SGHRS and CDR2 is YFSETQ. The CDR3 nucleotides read TGCGCCAGCAGCCCGGACAGGGATTATATTAACTATGGCTACACCTTC. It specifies CASSPDRDYINYGYTF.

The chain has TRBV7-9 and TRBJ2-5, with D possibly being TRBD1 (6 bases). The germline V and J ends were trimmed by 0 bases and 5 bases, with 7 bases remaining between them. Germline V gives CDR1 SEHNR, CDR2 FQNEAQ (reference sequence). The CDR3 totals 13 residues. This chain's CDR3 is CASSLAGGETQYF. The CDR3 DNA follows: TGTGCCAGCAGCTTAGCAGGGGGTGAGACCCAGTACTTC.

The CDR3 region is CASRILAGGPDEQFF. CDR3 coding DNA: TGCGCCAGCAGAATCTTAGCGGGAGGGCCTGATGAGCAGTTCTTC. The gene calls are TRBV5-1 and TRBJ2-1; 11 bases are shared with TRBD2. V trimming: 5 bases; J trimming: 8 bases; junction bases outside the gene matches: 9. The germline gives CDR1 SGHRS, CDR2 YFSETQ. This CDR3 comprises 15 residues.